The clone carrying this T cell receptor (beta chain) occurred a few times. Antigen specificity is unknown. Trimming at V came to 6 bases and at J to 7 bases, leaving 15 bases not matched to a gene. The CDR3 has 16 residues. Approximately 9.6 milliliters of peripheral blood were drawn from each donor into EDTA-treated tubes. Samples had at least 6 million PBMCs isolated from them. The data were taken from a study of blood T cells in healthy people across ages. Whole-study findings and limits: Since the PBMCs were unsorted, naive and antigen-experienced cells could not be conclusively compared.

The authors ran a second PCR of about 7 to 11 cycles using a sample-barcoded 5' primer and a J-beta primer mix. One entry per CDR3 protein, called by TCRdb with MiXCR from the 5' RACE reads. Of approximately 800,000 distinct CDR3 sequences detected, approximately 60% appear once; the ten largest clones hold around 24%. This sequence was found in a man in his forties in good health. The rearrangement links TRBV12-3 or TRBV12-4 to TRBJ2-7, with 10 nucleotides matching TRBD2. What was sequenced was blood. The DNA for the CDR3 is TGTGCCAGCAGCGCGGTGGGTCTAGCGGGAGCAAGAGAGCAGTACTTC. Its translation: CASSAVGLAGAREQYF.